One T cell receptor (beta chain) is described in this entry. This clone has only a few counts. Its antigen remains undetermined. No qualities accompany the bases; no much larger clone lies one base away. CDR1 and CDR2, looked up from the germline V gene (reference sequence), are SEHNR and FQNEAQ. V is pared back by 1 base and J by 0 bases, with 6 bases lying between the germline termini. The CDR3 measures 14 amino acids from cysteine to phenylalanine. The DNA shown is the 42-base CDR3, in frame from base 1. This sample is drawn from a study of blood T cell repertoires in COVID-19 (TCRdb year 2020). Looking at the study overall: Collaborator samples came from the United States, Italy and Spain and covered acute and convalescent phases of COVID-19. The dataset comprised deeply sampled blood TCRbeta repertoires from subjects exposed to, actively infected with, or recovered from COVID-19. A de-identified subject ID, COVID-19 status, age in years and sex were almost always included in the sample metadata. Samples came from the ongoing ImmuneRACE study (first 160 participants) plus 1,254 subjects from 6 global collaborators. The repertoires were made available in a free public database intended to serve as a resource for research on the immune response to SARS-CoV-2. The prospective study material was composed of cDNA or gDNA derived from T cells, B-cell-depleted T cells, or PBMCs. Where available, HLA class I and class II types were taken from metadata supplied by the sample provider and were not determined by assay-based typing. Study-wide conclusions, independent of this receptor: The quantity of clinical and demographic metadata differed by source and by participant and was supplied without curation.

The immunoSEQ Assay, a bias-controlled multiplex PCR, was used to amplify TCRbeta CDR3 regions from genomic DNA. The study's own analysis went as follows. Nucleated cell counts per sample were estimated from amplification of reference gene primers within the assay. Sequence reads were collapsed and filtered to measure the absolute abundance of every unique TCRbeta CDR3 rearrangement. For each sample, productive Simpson clonality was calculated as the square root of Simpson's diversity index over productive rearrangements. Here the immuneACCESS table is served through TCRdb, limited to in-frame sequences with V and J called. Missing clones are a known gap in these copies; in checked studies unresolved V genes cover under half, and the rest lacks a known reason. The V and J calls and the clone size are those of that table, but D and trimming were determined from the DNA. The sample contains 70,000 to 95,000 clones, nearly 90% of them found a single time. About 7.3% of the sample comes from the top ten.

The collaborating institutions used their own protocols to collect whole blood in K2EDTA tubes. For TCRbeta analysis, collaborator samples were shipped as frozen whole blood, as isolated PBMCs, or as DNA extracted from either sample type. This receptor was taken from a man between 65 and 79 years old with acute or convalescent COVID-19. The V and J genes are TRBV7-9 and TRBJ1-1, with an unclear D gene assignment. The source material was peripheral blood. The bases are TGTGCCAGCAGCTTAGGCGGATTGAACACTGAAGCTTTCTTT. It specifies CASSLGGLNTEAFF.